This paragraph reports one T cell receptor (beta chain). Antigen unknown. The data were taken from a study of OX40 agonist ivuxolimab in advanced cancers. The wider study: The treatment was a fully human IgG2 OX40 agonist, ivuxolimab.

Study findings and constraints: There were, on average, more expanded clones in CD8+ T cells than in CD4+.

CDR1 and CDR2 from the germline V gene are LNHDA and SQIVND (reference sequence). This CDR3 is 16 amino acids long. V was clipped by 2 bases and J by 4 bases; unmatched bases: 7. TCRdb's copy holds only in-frame clones and misses some; the assay was immunoSEQ multiplex PCR. The table has about 81,000 clones, around four fifths seen once. The chain uses TRBV19 and TRBJ1-5, with TRBD1 matching over 8 bases. The sequence was obtained from an adult with an advanced solid tumor such as melanoma, head and neck, liver or kidney cancer. This specimen consisted of CD4+ or CD8+ T cells sorted from blood, obtained in a trial of the OX40 agonist ivuxolimab. Here the CDR3 DNA reads TGTGCCAGTAGTATATACGGGACAGGTCTTAATCAGCCCCAGCATTTT. This gives the protein CASSIYGTGLNQPQHF.